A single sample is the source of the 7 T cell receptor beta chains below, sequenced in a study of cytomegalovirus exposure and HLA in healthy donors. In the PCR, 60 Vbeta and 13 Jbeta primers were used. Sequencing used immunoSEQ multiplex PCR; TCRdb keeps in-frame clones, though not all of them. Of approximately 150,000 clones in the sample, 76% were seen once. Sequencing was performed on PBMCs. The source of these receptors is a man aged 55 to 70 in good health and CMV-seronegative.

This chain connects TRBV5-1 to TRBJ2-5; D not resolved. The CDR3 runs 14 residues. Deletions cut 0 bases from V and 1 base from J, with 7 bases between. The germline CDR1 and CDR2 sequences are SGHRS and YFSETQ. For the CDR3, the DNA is TGCGCCAGCAGCTTGGGTGGCAGCCAAGAGACCCAGTACTTC. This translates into CASSLGGSQETQYF.

The CDR3, as DNA: TGTGCCAGCGGTTCGAGGGGGTTAAGCTCTGGGGCCAACGTCCTGACTTTC. It translates to CASGSRGLSSGANVLTF. The chain is built from TRBV27 and TRBJ2-6, with a tentative D call TRBD1 (6 bases). CDR3 length equals 17 residues. Germline V gene data show CDR1 as MNHEY and CDR2 as SMNVEV (reference sequence). V was pared by 8 bases and J by 0 bases, with 17 bases between.

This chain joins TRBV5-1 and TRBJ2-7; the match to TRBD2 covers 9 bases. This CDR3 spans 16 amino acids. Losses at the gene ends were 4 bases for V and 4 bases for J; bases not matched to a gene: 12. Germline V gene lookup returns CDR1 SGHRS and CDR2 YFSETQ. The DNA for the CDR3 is TGCGCCAGCAGCGAACAAGCGGGGGGATTGGAATACGAGCAGTACTTC. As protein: CASSEQAGGLEYEQYF.

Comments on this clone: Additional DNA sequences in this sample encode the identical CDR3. The CDR3, as DNA: TGTGCCAGCAGACCCCAACTAGGGTACAATGAGCAGTTCTTC. Translation gives CASRPQLGYNEQFF. The chain uses TRBV2 and TRBJ2-1; the D gene is possibly TRBD2 (5 bases). CDR3 length: 14 amino acids. The germline V gene encodes CDR1 SNHLY and CDR2 FYNNEI. V dropped 6 bases and J dropped 4 bases, with 13 bases sitting between them.

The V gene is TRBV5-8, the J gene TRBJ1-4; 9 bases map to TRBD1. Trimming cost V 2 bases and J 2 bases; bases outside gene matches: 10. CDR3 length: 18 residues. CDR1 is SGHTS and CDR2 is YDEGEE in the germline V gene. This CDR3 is CASSLHRDRAMTNEKLFF. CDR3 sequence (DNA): TGTGCCAGCAGCTTACACCGGGACAGGGCAATGACTAATGAAAAACTGTTTTTT.

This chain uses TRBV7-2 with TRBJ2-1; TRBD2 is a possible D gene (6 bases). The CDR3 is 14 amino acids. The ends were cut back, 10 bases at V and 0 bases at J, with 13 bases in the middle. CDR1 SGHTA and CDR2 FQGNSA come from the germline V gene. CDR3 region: CATGGRDSYNEQFF. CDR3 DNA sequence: TGTGCCACGGGCGGGCGGGACTCCTACAATGAGCAGTTCTTC. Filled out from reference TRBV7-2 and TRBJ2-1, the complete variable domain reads GAGVSQSPSNKVTEKGKDVELRCDPISGHTALYWYRQSLGQGLEFLIYFQGNSAPDKSGLPSDRFSAERTGGSVSTLTIQRTQQEDSAVYLCATGGRDSYNEQFFGPGTRLTVL.

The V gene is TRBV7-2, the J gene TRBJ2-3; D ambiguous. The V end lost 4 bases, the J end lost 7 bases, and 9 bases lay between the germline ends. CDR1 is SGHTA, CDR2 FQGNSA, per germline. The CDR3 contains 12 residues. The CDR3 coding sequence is TGTGCCAGCAGCTCAGGTGGCAATACGCAGTATTTT. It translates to CASSSGGNTQYF.